This paragraph reports one T cell receptor (beta chain). RNA transcripts provided the source from which TCR beta CDR3 regions were amplified. The HTBI primer set was used in a first-round RT-PCR of the TCR CDR3. TCRdb fed the multiplex PCR reads into MiXCR, producing one record per CDR3 protein. The sample yields 500,000 to 650,000 distinct CDR3 sequences, 11% to 15% seen once. Trimming removed 3 bases at V and 0 bases at J, with 11 bases between. The germline V gene encodes CDR1 KGHSH and CDR2 LQKENI. The CDR3 length is 16 residues. The data originate from a study of T cells in Graves' hyperthyroidism and ophthalmopathy.

The sequence was collected from a woman aged 40 to 50 with Graves' hyperthyroidism. The sequenced material came from blood. V gene TRBV18 combines with J gene TRBJ1-4; no clear D. CDR3 bases: TGTGCCAGCTCACCTTCAACAGTTGCAACTAATGAAAAACTGTTTTTT. Translation: CASSPSTVATNEKLFF.